The 4 T cell receptor beta chains below were found in one sample sequenced in a study of T cell changes during pregnancy in multiple sclerosis (dated by TCRdb to between 2019 and 2020). Library preparation was by the immunoSEQ multiplex PCR assay. Drawn from immuneACCESS, this table holds only the in-frame rearrangements with V and J called that TCRdb kept. Clones are partly lost; checked studies trace under half to an unresolved V gene and leave the rest unexplained. This sample gives about 92,000 clones in total; 92% of them show up just once. The leading ten clones occupy more than 2.5% of the sample. Sequenced material: peripheral blood, taken in the first trimester of pregnancy. The source is a female donor with multiple sclerosis, enrolled in a pregnancy study.

The CDR3 is CASGPHGRVREKLFF. In DNA, the CDR3 is TGTGCTAGTGGCCCCCACGGCAGGGTTCGTGAAAAACTGTTTTTT. This chain links TRBV12-5 with TRBJ1-4; a possible D gene is TRBD1 (5 bases). This CDR3 is 15 amino acids long. Trimming pared 6 bases from V and 7 bases from J, leaving 18 bases between. Germline V lookup: CDR1 LGHNT, CDR2 FRNRAP. Drawing the rest from reference TRBV12-5 and TRBJ1-4, the complete variable domain is DARVTQTPRHKVTEMGQEVTMRCQPILGHNTVFWYRQTMMQGLELLAYFRNRAPLDDSGMPKDRFSAEMPDATLATLKIQPSEPRDSAVYFCASGPHGRVREKLFFGSGTQLSVL.

The chain employs TRBV28 and TRBJ2-3; 7 positions match TRBD1. This CDR3 is 17 amino acids long. Unmatched junction bases numbered 12, after V lost 5 bases and J lost 1 base. Germline-derived CDR1 and CDR2 are MDHEN and SYDVKM. In DNA form, the CDR3 reads TGTGCCAGCAGTGGGAAAACAGGGGCTTTTCGCACAGATACGCAGTATTTT. Translated, it gives CASSGKTGAFRTDTQYF.

The chain employs TRBV5-1 and TRBJ2-5, with TRBD2 matching 7 bases. There are 13 residues in the CDR3. Losses at the gene ends were 4 bases for V and 1 base for J; bases not matched to a gene: 1. Germline CDR1 and CDR2: SGHRS and YFSETQ. CDR3 in DNA: TGCGCCAGCAGCCTAGCGGTCCAAGAGACCCAGTACTTC. Protein: CASSLAVQETQYF.

V and J are TRBV6-5 and TRBJ2-7; 9 bases align to TRBD2. Trimming took 0 bases from V and 2 from J; bases not matched to a gene: 2. Germline lookup yields CDR1 MNHEY and CDR2 SVGAGI. The length of the CDR3 is 15 residues. In DNA form, the CDR3 reads TGTGCCAGCAGTTACTCGTCTAGCGGGGCCTACGAGCAGTACTTC. Protein sequence: CASSYSSSGAYEQYF.